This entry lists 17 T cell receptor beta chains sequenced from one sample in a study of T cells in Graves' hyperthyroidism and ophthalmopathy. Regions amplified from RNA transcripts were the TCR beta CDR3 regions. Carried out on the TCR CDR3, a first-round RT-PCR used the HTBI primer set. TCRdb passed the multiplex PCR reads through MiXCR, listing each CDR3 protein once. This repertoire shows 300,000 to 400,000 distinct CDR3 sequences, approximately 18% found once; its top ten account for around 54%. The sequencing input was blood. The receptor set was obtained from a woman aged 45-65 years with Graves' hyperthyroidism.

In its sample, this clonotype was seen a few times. The CDR3 protein is CASIGIGELFF. For the CDR3, the DNA is TGTGCCAGCATCGGAATCGGGGAGCTGTTTTTT. V gene TRBV6-1 combines with J gene TRBJ2-2; no firm D call. V was pared by 7 bases and J by 7 bases, with 7 bases between. Per the germline V gene, CDR1 is MNHNS and CDR2 is SASEGT. The CDR3 spans 11 residues.

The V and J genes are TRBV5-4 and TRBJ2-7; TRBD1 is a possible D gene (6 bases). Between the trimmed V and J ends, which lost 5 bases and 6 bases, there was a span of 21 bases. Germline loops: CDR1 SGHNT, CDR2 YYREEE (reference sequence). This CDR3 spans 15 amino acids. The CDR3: CASSLHRQKGGEQYV. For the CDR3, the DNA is TGTGCCAGCAGTTTGCATCGACAGAAAGGGGGCGAGCAGTACGTC.

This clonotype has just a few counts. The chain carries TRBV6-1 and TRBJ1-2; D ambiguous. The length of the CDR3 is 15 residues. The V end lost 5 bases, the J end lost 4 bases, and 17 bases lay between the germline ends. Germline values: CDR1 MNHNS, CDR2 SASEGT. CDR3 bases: TGTGCCAGCAGTTCTACTGGAGGCCTCTCCTATGGCTACACCTTC. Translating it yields CASSSTGGLSYGYTF.

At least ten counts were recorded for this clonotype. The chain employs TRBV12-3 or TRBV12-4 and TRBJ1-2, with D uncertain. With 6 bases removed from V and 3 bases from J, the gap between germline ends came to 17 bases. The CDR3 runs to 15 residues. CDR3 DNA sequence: TGTGCCAGCAGACCGCCCCTGACCCCTGACTATGGCTACACCTTC. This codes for CASRPPLTPDYGYTF.

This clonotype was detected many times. The CDR3 DNA reads TGTGCCAGCAGCTTAGCAGGGACAGGGGGAAACACCATATATTTT. This gives the protein CASSLAGTGGNTIYF. The rearrangement uses TRBV7-8 and TRBJ1-3; 9 bases fit TRBD1. Germline CDR1 is SGHVS and CDR2 is FQNEAQ. V lost 0 bases to trimming and J lost 4 bases; unmatched junction nucleotides: 1. The CDR3 sequence is 15 residues long.

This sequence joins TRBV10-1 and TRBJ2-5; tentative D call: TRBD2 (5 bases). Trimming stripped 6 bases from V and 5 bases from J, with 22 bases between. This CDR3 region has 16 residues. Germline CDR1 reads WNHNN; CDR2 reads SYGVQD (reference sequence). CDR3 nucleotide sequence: TGCGCCAGCAGCCCGAGTCGACTCGGGGAAGGGGAGACCCAGTACTTC. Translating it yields CASSPSRLGEGETQYF.

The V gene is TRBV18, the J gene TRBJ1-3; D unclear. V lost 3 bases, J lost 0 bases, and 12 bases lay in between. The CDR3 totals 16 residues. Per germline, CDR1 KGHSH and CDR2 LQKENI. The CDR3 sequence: CASSPSAILSGNTIYF. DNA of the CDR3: TGTGCCAGCTCACCGTCAGCCATTCTCTCTGGAAACACCATATATTTT.

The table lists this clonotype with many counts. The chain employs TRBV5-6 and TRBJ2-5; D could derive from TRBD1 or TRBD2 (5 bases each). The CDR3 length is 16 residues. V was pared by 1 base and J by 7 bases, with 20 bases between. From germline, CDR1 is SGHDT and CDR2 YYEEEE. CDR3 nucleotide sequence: TGTGCCAGCAGCTTGTGGTTAAGGGCCGTCGGGACGACCCAGTACTTC. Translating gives CASSLWLRAVGTTQYF.

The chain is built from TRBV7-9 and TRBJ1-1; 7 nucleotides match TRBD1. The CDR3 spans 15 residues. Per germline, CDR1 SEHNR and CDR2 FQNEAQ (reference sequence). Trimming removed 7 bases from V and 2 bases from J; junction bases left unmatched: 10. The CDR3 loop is CASTLSGTVNTEAFF. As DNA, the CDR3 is TGTGCCAGCACACTATCCGGGACAGTCAACACTGAAGCTTTCTTT.

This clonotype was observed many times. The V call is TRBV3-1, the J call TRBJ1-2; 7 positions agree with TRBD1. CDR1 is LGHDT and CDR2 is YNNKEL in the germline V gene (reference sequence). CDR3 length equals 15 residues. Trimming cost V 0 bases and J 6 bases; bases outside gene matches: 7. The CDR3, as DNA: TGTGCCAGCAGCCAAGAAGGAGGACAGGTTCATGGCTACACCTTC. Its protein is CASSQEGGQVHGYTF. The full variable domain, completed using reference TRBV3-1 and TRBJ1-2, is DTAVSQTPKYLVTQMGNDKSIKCEQNLGHDTMYWYKQDSKKFLKIMFSYNNKELIINETVPNRFSPKSPDKAHLNLHINSLELGDSAVYFCASSQEGGQVHGYTFGSGTRLTVV.

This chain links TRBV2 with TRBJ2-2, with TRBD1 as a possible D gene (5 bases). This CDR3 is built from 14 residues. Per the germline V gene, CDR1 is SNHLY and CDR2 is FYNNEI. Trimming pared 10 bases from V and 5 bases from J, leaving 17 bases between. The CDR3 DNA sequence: TGTGCCACCTTGCTGCAGGGCGGAACCGGGGAGCTGTTTTTT. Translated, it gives CATLLQGGTGELFF.

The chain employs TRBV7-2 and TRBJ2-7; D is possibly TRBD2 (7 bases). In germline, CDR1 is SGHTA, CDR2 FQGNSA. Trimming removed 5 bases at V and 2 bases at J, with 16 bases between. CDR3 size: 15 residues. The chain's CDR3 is CASSGRGGLAYEQYF. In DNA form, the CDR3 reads TGTGCCAGCAGCGGTAGGGGGGGGCTTGCCTACGAGCAGTACTTC.

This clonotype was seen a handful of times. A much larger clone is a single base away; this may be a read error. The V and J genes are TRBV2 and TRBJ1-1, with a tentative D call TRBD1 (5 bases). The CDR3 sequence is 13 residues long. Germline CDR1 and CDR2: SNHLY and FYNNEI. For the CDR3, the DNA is TGTGCCAACAGTCAAGACAGGAACACTGAAGCTTTCTTT. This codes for CANSQDRNTEAFF.

CDR3 amino acids: CASSLSSGGSGELFF. The CDR3 nucleotides are TGTGCCAGCAGCTTAAGTAGCGGGGGTTCCGGGGAGCTGTTTTTT. This rearrangement joins TRBV7-3 to TRBJ2-2; 9 nucleotides line up with TRBD2. Looked up from germline, CDR1 is SGHTA and CDR2 is FQGTGA. The trim removed 1 base at V and 6 bases at J, leaving 3 bases unmatched. The CDR3 length is 15 residues.

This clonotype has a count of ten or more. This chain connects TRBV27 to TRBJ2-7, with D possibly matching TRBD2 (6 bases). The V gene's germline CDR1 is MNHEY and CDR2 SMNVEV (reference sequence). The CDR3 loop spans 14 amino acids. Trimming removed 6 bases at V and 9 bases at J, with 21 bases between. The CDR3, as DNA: TGTGCCAGCAGCGACGAGCCGAGGAGGGAGAGGCAGTACTTC. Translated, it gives CASSDEPRRERQYF.

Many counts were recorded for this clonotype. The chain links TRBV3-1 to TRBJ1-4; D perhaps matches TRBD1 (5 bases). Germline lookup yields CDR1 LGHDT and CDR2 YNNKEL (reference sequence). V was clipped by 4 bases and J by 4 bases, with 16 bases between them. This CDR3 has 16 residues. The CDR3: CASSLRRGSVNEKLFF. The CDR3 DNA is TGTGCCAGCAGCCTAAGACGGGGGTCAGTTAATGAAAAACTGTTTTTT. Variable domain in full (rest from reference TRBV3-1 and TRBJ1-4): DTAVSQTPKYLVTQMGNDKSIKCEQNLGHDTMYWYKQDSKKFLKIMFSYNNKELIINETVPNRFSPKSPDKAHLNLHINSLELGDSAVYFCASSLRRGSVNEKLFFGSGTQLSVL.

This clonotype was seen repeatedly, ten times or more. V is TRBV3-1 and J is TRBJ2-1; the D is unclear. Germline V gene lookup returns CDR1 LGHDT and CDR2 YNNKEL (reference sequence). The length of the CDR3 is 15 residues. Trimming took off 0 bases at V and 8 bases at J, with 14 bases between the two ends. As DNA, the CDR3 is TGTGCCAGCAGCCAAGATATGTCGGGCGGCGATGAGCAGTTCTTC. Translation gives CASSQDMSGGDEQFF.